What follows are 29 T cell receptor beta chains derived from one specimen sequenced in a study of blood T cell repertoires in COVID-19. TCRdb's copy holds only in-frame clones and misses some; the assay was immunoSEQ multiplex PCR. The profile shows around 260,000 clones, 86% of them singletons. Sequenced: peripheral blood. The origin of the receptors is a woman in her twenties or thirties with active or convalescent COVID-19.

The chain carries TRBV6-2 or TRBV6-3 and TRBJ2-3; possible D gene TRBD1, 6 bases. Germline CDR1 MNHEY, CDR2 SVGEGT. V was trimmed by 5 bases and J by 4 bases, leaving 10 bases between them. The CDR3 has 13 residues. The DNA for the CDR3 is TGTGCCAGCAGTGACAGGACTTCAGATACGCAGTATTTT. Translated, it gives CASSDRTSDTQYF.

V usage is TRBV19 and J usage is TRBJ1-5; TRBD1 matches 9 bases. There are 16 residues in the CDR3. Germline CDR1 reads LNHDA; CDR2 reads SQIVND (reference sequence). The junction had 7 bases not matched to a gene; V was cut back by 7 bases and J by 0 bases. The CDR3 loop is CASMGTGFYSNQPQHF. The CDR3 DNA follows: TGTGCCAGTATGGGGACAGGGTTTTATAGCAATCAGCCCCAGCATTTT.

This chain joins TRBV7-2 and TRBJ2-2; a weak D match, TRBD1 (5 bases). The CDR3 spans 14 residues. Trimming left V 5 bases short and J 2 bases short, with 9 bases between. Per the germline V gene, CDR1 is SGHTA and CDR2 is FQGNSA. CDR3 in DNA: TGTGCCAGCAGCCCCCAGGGCAACACCGGGGAGCTGTTTTTT. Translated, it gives CASSPQGNTGELFF.

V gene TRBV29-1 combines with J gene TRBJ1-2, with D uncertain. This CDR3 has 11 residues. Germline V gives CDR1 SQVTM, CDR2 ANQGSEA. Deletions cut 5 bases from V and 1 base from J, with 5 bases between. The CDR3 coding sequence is TGCAGCGTTCTATTTAACTATGGCTACACCTTC. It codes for CSVLFNYGYTF.

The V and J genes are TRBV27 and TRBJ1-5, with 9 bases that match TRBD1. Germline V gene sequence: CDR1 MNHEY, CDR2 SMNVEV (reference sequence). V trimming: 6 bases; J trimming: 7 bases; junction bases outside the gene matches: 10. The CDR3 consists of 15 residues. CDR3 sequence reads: CASRPRGQGLQPQHF. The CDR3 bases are TGTGCCAGCAGGCCCCGTGGACAGGGGTTGCAGCCCCAGCATTTT.

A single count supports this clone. The CDR3 loop is CASSLMVGQGKLNEQFF. DNA of the CDR3: TGTGCCAGCAGCTTAATGGTTGGACAGGGAAAACTTAATGAGCAGTTCTTC. The chain carries TRBV7-9 and TRBJ2-1, with 8 bases aligning to TRBD1. The germline V gene has CDR1 SEHNR and CDR2 FQNEAQ (reference sequence). Germline trimming cut 2 bases from V and 7 bases from J; bases unmatched to any gene: 13. This CDR3 contains 17 residues.

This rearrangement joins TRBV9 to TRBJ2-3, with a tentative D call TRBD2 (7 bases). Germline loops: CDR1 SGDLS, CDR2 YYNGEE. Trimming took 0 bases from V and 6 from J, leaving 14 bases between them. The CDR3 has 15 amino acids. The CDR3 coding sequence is TGTGCCAGCAGCGTAGGTCGGGGGGCTATGGATACGCAGTATTTT. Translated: CASSVGRGAMDTQYF.

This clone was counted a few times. The CDR3 protein is CATSRRKTGYPEYNEQFF. CDR3 bases: TGTGCCACCAGCAGACGAAAGACAGGGTATCCGGAATACAATGAGCAGTTCTTC. The rearrangement uses TRBV15 and TRBJ2-1, with 7 bases lining up with TRBD1. The germline gives CDR1 LNHNV, CDR2 YYDKDF (reference sequence). CDR3 size: 18 residues. The junction had 14 bases not matched to a gene; V was cut back by 2 bases and J by 4 bases.

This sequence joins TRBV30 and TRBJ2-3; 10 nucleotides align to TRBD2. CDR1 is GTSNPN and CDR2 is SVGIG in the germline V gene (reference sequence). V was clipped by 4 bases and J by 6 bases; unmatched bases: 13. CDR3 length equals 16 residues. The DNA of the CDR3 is TGTGCCTGGACCCCCCCAGCGGGGGGGCCCATGGATACGCAGTATTTT. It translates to CAWTPPAGGPMDTQYF.

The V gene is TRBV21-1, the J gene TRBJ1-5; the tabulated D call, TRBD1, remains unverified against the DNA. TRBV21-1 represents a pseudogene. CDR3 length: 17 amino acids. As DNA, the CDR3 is TGTGCCAGCAGCACAGGCCGTCGGACAGGGCCCAATCAGCCCCAGCATTTT. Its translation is CASSTGRRTGPNQPQHF.

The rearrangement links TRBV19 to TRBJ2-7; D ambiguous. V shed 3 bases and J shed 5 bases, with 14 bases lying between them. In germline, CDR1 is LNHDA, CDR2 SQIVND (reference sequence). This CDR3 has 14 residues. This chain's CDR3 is CASSIYRQSDEQYF. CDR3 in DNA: TGTGCCAGTAGTATCTACCGTCAATCTGACGAGCAGTACTTC.

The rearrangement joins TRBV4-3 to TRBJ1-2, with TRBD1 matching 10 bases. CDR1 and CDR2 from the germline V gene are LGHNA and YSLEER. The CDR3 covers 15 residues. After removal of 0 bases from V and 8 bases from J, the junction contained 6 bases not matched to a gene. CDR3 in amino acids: CASSQEPGQGLGYTF. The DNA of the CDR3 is TGCGCCAGCAGCCAAGAGCCGGGACAGGGGCTCGGCTACACCTTC.

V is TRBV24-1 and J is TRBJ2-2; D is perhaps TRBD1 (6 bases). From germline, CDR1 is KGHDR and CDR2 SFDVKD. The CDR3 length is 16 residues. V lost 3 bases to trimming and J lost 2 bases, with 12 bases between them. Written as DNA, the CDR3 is TGTGCCACCAGTGATCCAACAGGGAAAAACACCGGGGAGCTGTTTTTT. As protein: CATSDPTGKNTGELFF.

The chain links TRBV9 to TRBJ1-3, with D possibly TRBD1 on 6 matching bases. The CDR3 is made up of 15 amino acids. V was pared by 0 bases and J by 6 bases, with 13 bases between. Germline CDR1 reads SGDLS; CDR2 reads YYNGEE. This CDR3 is CASSVDRGAKNTIYF. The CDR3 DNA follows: TGTGCCAGCAGCGTAGATCGGGGGGCGAAAAACACCATATATTTT.

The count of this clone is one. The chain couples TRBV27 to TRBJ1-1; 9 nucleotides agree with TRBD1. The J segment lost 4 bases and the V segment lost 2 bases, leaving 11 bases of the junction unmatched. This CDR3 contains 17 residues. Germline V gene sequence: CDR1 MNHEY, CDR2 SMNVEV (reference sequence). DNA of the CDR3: TGTGCCAGCAGTTTAAGGGTCGAGGGGACAGGGTCCACTGAAGCTTTCTTT. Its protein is CASSLRVEGTGSTEAFF.

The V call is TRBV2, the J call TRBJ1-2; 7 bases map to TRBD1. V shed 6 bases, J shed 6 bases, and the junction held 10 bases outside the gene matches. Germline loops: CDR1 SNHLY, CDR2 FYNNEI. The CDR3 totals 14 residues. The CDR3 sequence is CASSLLRDSNGYTF. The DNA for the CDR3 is TGTGCCAGCAGCCTCCTTAGGGACAGCAATGGCTACACCTTC.

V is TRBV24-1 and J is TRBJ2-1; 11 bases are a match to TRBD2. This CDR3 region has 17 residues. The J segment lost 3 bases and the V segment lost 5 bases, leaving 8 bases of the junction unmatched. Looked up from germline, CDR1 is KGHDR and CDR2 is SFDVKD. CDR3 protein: CATSVYSGTSGYNEQFF. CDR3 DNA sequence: TGTGCCACCAGTGTCTACTCCGGGACTAGCGGCTACAATGAGCAGTTCTTC.

This CDR3 reads CASSPPGTPTGELFF. CDR3 DNA: TGTGCCAGCAGCCCCCCCGGGACTCCGACCGGGGAGCTGTTTTTT. The V call is TRBV7-3, the J call TRBJ2-2, with D possibly matching TRBD2 (6 bases). The V and J ends lost 5 bases and 5 bases respectively, with 15 bases between them. CDR3 length equals 15 residues. Germline CDR1 SGHTA, CDR2 FQGTGA. Together with reference TRBV7-3 and TRBJ2-2, the CDR3 gives the full variable domain: GAGVSQTPSNKVTEKGKYVELRCDPISGHTALYWYRQSLGQGPEFLIYFQGTGAADDSGLPNDRFFAVRPEGSVSTLKIQRTERGDSAVYLCASSPPGTPTGELFFGEGSRLTVL.

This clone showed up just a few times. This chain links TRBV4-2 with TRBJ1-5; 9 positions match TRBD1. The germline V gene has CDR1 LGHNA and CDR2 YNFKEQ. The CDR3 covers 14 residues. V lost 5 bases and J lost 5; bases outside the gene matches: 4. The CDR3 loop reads CASSRTGEDQPQHF. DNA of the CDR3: TGTGCCAGCAGCAGGACAGGGGAGGATCAGCCCCAGCATTTT.

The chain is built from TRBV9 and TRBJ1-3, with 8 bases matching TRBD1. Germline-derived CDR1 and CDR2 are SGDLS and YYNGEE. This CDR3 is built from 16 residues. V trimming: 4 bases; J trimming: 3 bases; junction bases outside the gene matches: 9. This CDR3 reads CASSPFQGAGGNTIYF. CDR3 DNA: TGTGCCAGCAGCCCCTTCCAGGGGGCAGGTGGAAACACCATATATTTT. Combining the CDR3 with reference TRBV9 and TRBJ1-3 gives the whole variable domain DSGVTQTPKHLITATGQRVTLRCSPRSGDLSVYWYQQSLDQGLQFLIQYYNGEERAKGNILERFSAQQFPDLHSELNLSSLELGDSALYFCASSPFQGAGGNTIYFGEGSWLTVV.

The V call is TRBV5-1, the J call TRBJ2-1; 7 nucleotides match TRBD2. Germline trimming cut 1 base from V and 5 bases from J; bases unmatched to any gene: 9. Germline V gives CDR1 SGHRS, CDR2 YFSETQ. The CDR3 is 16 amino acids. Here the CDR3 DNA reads TGCGCCAGCAGCTTGAGAATGGGGGGGACCCACAATGAGCAGTTCTTC. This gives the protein CASSLRMGGTHNEQFF.

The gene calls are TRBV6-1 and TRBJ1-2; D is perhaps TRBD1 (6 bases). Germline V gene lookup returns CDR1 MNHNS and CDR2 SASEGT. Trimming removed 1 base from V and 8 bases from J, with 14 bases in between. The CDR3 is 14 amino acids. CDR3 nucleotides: TGTGCCAGCAGTGAAGTATCACAGGGTGGCGGCTACACCTTC. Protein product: CASSEVSQGGGYTF.

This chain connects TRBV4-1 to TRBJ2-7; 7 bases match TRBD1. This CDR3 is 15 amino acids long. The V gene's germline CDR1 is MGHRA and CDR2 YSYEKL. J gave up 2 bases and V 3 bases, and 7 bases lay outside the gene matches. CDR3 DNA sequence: TGCGCCAGCAGCCAGGCCGTAGACAGGGCCTACGAGCAGTACTTC. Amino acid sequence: CASSQAVDRAYEQYF.

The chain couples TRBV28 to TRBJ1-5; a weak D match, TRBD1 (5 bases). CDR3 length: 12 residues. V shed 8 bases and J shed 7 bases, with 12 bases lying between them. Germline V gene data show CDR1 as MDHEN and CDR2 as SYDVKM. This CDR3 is CASVGTRQPQHF. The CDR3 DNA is TGTGCCAGCGTGGGGACTCGGCAGCCCCAGCATTTT. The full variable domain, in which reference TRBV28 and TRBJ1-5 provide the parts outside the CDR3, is DVKVTQSSRYLVKRTGEKVFLECVQDMDHENMFWYRQDPGLGLRLIYFSYDVKMKEKGDIPEGYSVSREKKERFSLILESASTNQTSMYLCASVGTRQPQHFGDGTRLSIL.

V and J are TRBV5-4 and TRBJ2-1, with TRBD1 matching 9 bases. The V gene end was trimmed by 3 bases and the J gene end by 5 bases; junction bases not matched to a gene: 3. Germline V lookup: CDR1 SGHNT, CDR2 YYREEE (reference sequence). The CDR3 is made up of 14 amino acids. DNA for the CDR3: TGTGCCAGCAGCTCGGGGACAGGGAACAATGAGCAGTTCTTC. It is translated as CASSSGTGNNEQFF.

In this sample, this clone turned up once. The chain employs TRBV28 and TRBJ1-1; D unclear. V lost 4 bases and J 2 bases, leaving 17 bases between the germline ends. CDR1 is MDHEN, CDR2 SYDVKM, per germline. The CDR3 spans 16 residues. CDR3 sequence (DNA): TGTGCCAGCAGTTGGAGTAAGTTTCCCCAAAACACTGAAGCTTTCTTT. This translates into CASSWSKFPQNTEAFF. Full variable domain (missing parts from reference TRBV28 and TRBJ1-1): DVKVTQSSRYLVKRTGEKVFLECVQDMDHENMFWYRQDPGLGLRLIYFSYDVKMKEKGDIPEGYSVSREKKERFSLILESASTNQTSMYLCASSWSKFPQNTEAFFGQGTRLTVV.

In DNA, the CDR3 is TGTGCCAGCAAGGAGCGGGCAGAAAACACTGAAGCTTTCTTT. Residues: CASKERAENTEAFF. The chain links TRBV27 to TRBJ1-1, with D unclear. Germline V lookup: CDR1 MNHEY, CDR2 SMNVEV (reference sequence). With 7 bases removed from V and 2 bases from J, the gap between germline ends came to 14 bases. This CDR3 comprises 14 residues.

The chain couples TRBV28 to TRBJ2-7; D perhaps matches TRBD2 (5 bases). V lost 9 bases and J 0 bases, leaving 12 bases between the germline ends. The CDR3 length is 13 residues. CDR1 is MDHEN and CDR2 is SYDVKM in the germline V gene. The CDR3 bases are TGTGCCAGGAGGGTAAGAGACTCCTACGAGCAGTACTTC. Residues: CARRVRDSYEQYF. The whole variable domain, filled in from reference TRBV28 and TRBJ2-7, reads DVKVTQSSRYLVKRTGEKVFLECVQDMDHENMFWYRQDPGLGLRLIYFSYDVKMKEKGDIPEGYSVSREKKERFSLILESASTNQTSMYLCARRVRDSYEQYFGPGTRLTVT.

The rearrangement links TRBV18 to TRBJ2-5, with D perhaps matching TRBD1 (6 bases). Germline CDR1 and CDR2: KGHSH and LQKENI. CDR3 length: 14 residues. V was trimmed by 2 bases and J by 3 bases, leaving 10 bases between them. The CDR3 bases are TGTGCCAGCTCACCAAACAGGGTGAAAGAGACCCAGTACTTC. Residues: CASSPNRVKETQYF.